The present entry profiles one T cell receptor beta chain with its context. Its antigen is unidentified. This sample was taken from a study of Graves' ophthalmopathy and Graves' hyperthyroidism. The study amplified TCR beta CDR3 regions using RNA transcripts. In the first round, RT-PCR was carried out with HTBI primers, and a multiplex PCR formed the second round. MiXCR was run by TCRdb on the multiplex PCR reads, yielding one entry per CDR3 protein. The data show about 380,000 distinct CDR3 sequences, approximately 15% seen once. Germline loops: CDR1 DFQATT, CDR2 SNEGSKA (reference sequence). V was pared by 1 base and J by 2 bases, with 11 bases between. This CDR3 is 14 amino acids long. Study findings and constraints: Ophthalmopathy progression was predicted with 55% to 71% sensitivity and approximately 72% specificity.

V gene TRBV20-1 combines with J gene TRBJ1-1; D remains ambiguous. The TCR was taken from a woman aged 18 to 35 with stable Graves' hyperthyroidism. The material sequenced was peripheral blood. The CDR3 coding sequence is TGCAGTGCTAGAGCGGGGTTGGGTAACACTGAAGCTTTCTTT. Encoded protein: CSARAGLGNTEAFF.